The 7 T cell receptor beta chains below were found in one sample sequenced in a study of T-cell memory formation after mild COVID-19. TCRdb recomputed calls from the 5' RACE reads with MiXCR, one row per CDR3 protein. The table lists about 430,000 distinct CDR3 sequences, 18% of them singletons. Sequencing was done on a sample of PBMCs or a T cell subset sorted from them (not recorded which). Receptors originate from a man younger than 35 who had mild COVID-19 (a few samples of this study predate the infection). Cell type and time point are not known.

This chain uses TRBV11-2 with TRBJ2-1; D ambiguous. CDR3 length: 13 amino acids. The ends were cut back, 0 bases at V and 10 bases at J, with 10 bases in the middle. The germline gives CDR1 SGHAT, CDR2 FQNNGV. The CDR3 sequence: CASSLELRSEQFF. In nucleotides, the CDR3 is TGTGCCAGCAGCTTAGAGCTCAGGTCAGAGCAGTTCTTC.

The V gene is TRBV4-2, the J gene TRBJ2-5; no reliable D call. Per germline, CDR1 LGHNA and CDR2 YNFKEQ. V lost 1 base to trimming and J lost 5 bases, with 8 bases between them. This CDR3 comprises 13 residues. CDR3 nucleotides: TGTGCCAGCAGCCAAGCGGACGTCGAGACCCAGTACTTC. Translating it yields CASSQADVETQYF.

V and J are TRBV20-1 and TRBJ1-2, with TRBD1 matching over 9 bases. The CDR3 extends over 14 amino acids. Germline V gene sequence: CDR1 DFQATT, CDR2 SNEGSKA (reference sequence). J gave up 10 bases and V 6 bases, and 15 bases lay outside the gene matches. The CDR3 coding sequence is TGCAGTGCCCAGGCCGGGACAGGGACGGGTTACTACACCTTC. This gives the protein CSAQAGTGTGYYTF.

In its sample, this clonotype was seen a few times. This chain links TRBV12-3 or TRBV12-4 with TRBJ2-3; D might be TRBD1 (6 bases). Between the trimmed V and J ends, which lost 1 base and 0 bases, there was a span of 11 bases. The CDR3 sequence is 16 residues long. The chain's CDR3 is CASSLGTGSSTDTQYF. The CDR3 DNA follows: TGTGCCAGCAGTTTAGGTACAGGGTCTAGCACAGATACGCAGTATTTT.

The chain is built from TRBV5-6 and TRBJ2-7, with 9 bases fitting TRBD1. CDR3 length equals 15 residues. Trimming removed 3 bases from V and 6 bases from J; junction bases left unmatched: 10. CDR1 and CDR2 from the germline V gene are SGHDT and YYEEEE. The CDR3: CASSSPGQGLSEQYF. CDR3 in DNA: TGTGCCAGCAGCTCCCCGGGACAGGGTCTGAGCGAGCAGTACTTC.

This clonotype appeared a few times. This chain connects TRBV5-4 to TRBJ2-1; 7 nucleotides agree with TRBD2. The V and J ends lost 3 bases and 7 bases, in that order; junction bases with no gene match: 7. Per the germline V gene, CDR1 is SGHNT and CDR2 is YYREEE (reference sequence). This CDR3 has 14 amino acids. The CDR3 spells CASSSWGGVNEQFF. CDR3 bases: TGTGCCAGCAGCTCGTGGGGGGGAGTGAATGAGCAGTTCTTC.

The rearrangement uses TRBV7-9 and TRBJ2-3; D is perhaps TRBD2 (7 bases). The germline V gene encodes CDR1 SEHNR and CDR2 FQNEAQ (reference sequence). The length of the CDR3 is 14 residues. V was shortened by 9 bases and J by 6 bases, with 19 bases between the two germline ends. The CDR3 is CARTGGTLGDTQYF. DNA of the CDR3: TGTGCCAGAACCGGGGGGACATTAGGGGATACGCAGTATTTT.